This T cell receptor (beta chain) was sequenced for a study of T cell repertoires in cytomegalovirus infection. Study-level findings and limits: CMV carriers with the relevant HLA were identified by cumulative public TCR beta family frequency. The response measured ex vivo was dominated by TCR beta clonotypes (HLA-C-restricted and CMV-specific).

To note about this clonotype: The antigen remains undetermined.

TCRdb re-called the reads through MiXCR, storing one row per CDR3 protein. The sample has about 530,000 distinct CDR3 sequences, around 27% seen once; the top ten hold approximately 13%. This CDR3 is built from 16 residues. Trimming cost V 1 base and J 7 bases, with 17 bases left between them. Germline V gives CDR1 MGHRA, CDR2 YSYEKL. The sample comprised PBMCs. This TCR came from a human donor in good health (CMV status not recorded). Some clones in this sample may be carry-over from other donors' samples. The chain employs TRBV4-1 and TRBJ2-4; the D is unclear. The DNA for the CDR3 is TGCGCCAGCAGCCAAGTGAGGACCAACGTGGGGAACATTCAGTACTTC. Its translation is CASSQVRTNVGNIQYF.